This T cell receptor (beta chain) was sequenced in a study of cytomegalovirus exposure and HLA in healthy donors. Background on the study: Membership in the Caucasian-associated ancestry cluster was found for around 81% of 350 to 450 genotyped donors.

CDR3 length: 15 amino acids. Germline CDR1 and CDR2: SNHLY and FYNNEI. After removal of 6 bases from V and 2 bases from J, the junction contained 7 bases not matched to a gene. PCR amplification relied on 60 Vbeta primers (plus 13 Jbeta primers). Sequenced by immunoSEQ multiplex PCR; TCRdb stores in-frame clones only, minus some. Of 120,000 or so clones in the sample, over 65% were seen once. The TCR comes from a man between 25 and 39 years old in good health and CMV-seronegative. The genes are TRBV2 and TRBJ1-1; TRBD1 matches at 9 bases. Sequenced: PBMCs. The CDR3 DNA follows: TGTGCCAGCAGGCTCCTGGGACAGGGAAACACTGAAGCTTTCTTT. Translation gives CASRLLGQGNTEAFF.